This T cell receptor (beta chain) was captured by sequencing in a study of cytomegalovirus exposure and HLA in healthy donors. Using immunoSEQ multiplex PCR, the repertoire was profiled, and TCRdb retains in-frame clones only, with some absent. The repertoire consists of roughly 220,000 clones, with about nine tenths occurring once and the leading ten covering more than 1%. The CDR3 extends over 18 amino acids. The V gene end was trimmed by 1 base and the J gene end by 6 bases; junction bases not matched to a gene: 12. Per germline, CDR1 MDHEN and CDR2 SYDVKM. The sample consisted of PBMCs. This receptor was obtained from a woman younger than 30 in good health and CMV-seronegative. This chain links TRBV28 with TRBJ1-5; 10 bases align to TRBD1. CDR3: CASSLSPIRDRGSQPQHF. The CDR3 region has the DNA TGTGCCAGCAGTTTATCGCCGATTCGGGACAGGGGAAGTCAGCCCCAGCATTTT. Supplemented by reference TRBV28 and TRBJ1-5, the full variable domain reads DVKVTQSSRYLVKRTGEKVFLECVQDMDHENMFWYRQDPGLGLRLIYFSYDVKMKEKGDIPEGYSVSREKKERFSLILESASTNQTSMYLCASSLSPIRDRGSQPQHFGDGTRLSIL.